This T cell receptor beta chain is drawn from a study of blood T cells in healthy people across ages (dated by TCRdb to the mid-2010s). Regarding the study in general: In model experiments, roughly one uniquely barcoded TCR beta cDNA molecule per two T cells was captured by template switching. The study measured age-related changes in TCR beta repertoire diversity using deep sequencing normalized with unique cDNA molecular identifiers. The donors were divided into four age groups: young (average 16 years), middle-aged (almost 40), aged (62) and long-lived (roughly 82). To avoid experimental bias, donors of different ages were randomly spread across the sequencing lanes. Using the same blood draw, the study looked at two additional independent replicas of 1 million unique cDNA reads for two donors, one aged 18 to 29 and the other aged 80 or older. Broad study findings and their caveats: There was a strong correlation between observed TCR beta diversity and the percentage of naive T cells measured by flow cytometry. Bulk unsorted PBMC profiling prevented conclusive comparison of naive and antigen-experienced compartments. Estimates of total diversity based on one million sequenced T cells were regarded as lower bounds and as underestimates. Observed TCR beta diversity per million T cells fell roughly linearly with age, and a significant reduction was already apparent by age roughly 40. Compared with the aged group, the long-lived group had more naive CD4+ T cells, fewer expanded clones and increased TCR diversity, suggesting age selection. Donor CMV infection status was unknown, potentially confounding age-related changes in expanded clonotypes.

This clonotype was counted ten times or more. The clone's antigen remains unknown. Base qualities were left out, and no much larger clone turns up one base away. Counted from cysteine to phenylalanine, this CDR3 has 12 amino acids. Left in the record is the CDR3 DNA by itself, 36 bases read in frame from the first base. CDR1 KGHSH and CDR2 LQKENI were looked up in the germline V gene. A distance of 11 bases separates the germline ends of V and J, which lose 8 bases and 5 bases respectively. Libraries were built with 5' RACE. The sequencing machine was an Illumina HiSeq 2500. The second PCR ran for about 6 to 12 cycles and used a J-beta primer mix along with a sample-barcoded 5' primer. A unique molecular identifier was introduced onto each TCR beta cDNA molecule by a template-switch 5' adaptor carrying 12 random nucleotides. Each sample yielded at least 2.5 million CDR3-containing paired-end reads. First-strand cDNA was synthesized from all RNA with the Mint cDNA synthesis kit, primed by a TRBC-specific oligonucleotide. Following uracil-DNA glycosylase treatment, a first 18-cycle PCR with universal primers M1SS and BC2_uni_R was performed on all cDNA. As for the authors' bioinformatics: Normalization of each sample was performed by random selection of 1 million high-quality reads, each carrying a distinct molecular identifier. Reads with shared molecular identifiers were discarded instead of being binned into consensus sequences. MiTCR, run with a Q25 quality threshold and the strictest error-elimination algorithm, handled CDR3 identification, clonotype clustering and error correction. A nonparametric unseen species model with Euler transformation was used to estimate a lower bound on total TCR beta diversity. Using fastp at Q25 and MiXCR, TCRdb reprocessed the public reads and kept productive beta chains. Every CDR3 protein is listed once, alongside the most common genes and DNA of its rows. It is TCRdb's table, rather than the study itself, that gives the V and J calls and clone size. In this sample the table shows about 1,400,000 distinct CDR3 sequences, approximately 42% of which occur a single time. Roughly 7.9% of the sample is held by the ten biggest clonotypes.

Systemically healthy Caucasian individuals from Russia, some 36 in total and aged roughly 6 to 100 years, were included as donors. Approximately 10 milliliters of peripheral blood were collected from each donor into EDTA-treated Vacutainer tubes. Ficoll-Paque density-gradient centrifugation was used to isolate PBMCs, with at least 7 million per sample. Trizol reagent was used to extract total RNA from the PBMCs, yielding at least 6 micrograms per sample. For every donor, flow cytometry on a PBMC aliquot measured the percentage of naive CD45RAhigh/CD27high T cells. The specimen was blood. The clonotype originates from a woman between 18 and 29 years old in good health. The chain uses TRBV18 and TRBJ2-3, with no confidently assigned D gene. The nucleotide sequence reads TGTGCCAGCAGCCCGACTGGAGATACGCAGTATTTT. This codes for CASSPTGDTQYF.